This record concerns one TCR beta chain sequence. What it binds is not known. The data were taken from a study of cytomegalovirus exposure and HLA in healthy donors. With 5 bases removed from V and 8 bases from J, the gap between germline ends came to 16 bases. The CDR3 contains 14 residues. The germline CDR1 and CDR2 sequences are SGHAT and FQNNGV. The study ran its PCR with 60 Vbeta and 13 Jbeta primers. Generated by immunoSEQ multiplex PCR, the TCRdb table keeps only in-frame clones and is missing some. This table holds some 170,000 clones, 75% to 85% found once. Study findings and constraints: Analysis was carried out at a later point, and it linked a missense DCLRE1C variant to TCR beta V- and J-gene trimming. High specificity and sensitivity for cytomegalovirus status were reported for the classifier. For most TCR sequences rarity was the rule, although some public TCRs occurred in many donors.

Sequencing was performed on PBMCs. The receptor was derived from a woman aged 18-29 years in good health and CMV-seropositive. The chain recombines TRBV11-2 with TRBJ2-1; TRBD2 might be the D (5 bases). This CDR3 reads CASSPLALRDEQFF. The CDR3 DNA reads TGTGCCAGCAGCCCGCTAGCTTTGAGGGATGAGCAGTTCTTC.